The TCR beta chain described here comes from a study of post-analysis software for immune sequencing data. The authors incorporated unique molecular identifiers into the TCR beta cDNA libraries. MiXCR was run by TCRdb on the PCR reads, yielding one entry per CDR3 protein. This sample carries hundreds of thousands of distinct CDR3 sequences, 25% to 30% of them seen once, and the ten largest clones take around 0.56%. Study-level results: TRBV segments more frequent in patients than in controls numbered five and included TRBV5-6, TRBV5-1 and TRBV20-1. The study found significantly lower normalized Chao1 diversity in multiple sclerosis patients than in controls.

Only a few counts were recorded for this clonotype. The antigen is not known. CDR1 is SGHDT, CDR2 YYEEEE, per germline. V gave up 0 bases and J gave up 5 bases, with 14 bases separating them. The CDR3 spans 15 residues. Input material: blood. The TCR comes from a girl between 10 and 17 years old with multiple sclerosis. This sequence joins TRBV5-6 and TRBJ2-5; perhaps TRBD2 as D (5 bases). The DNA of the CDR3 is TGTGCCAGCAGCTTGGCCGGGGTAGGGCGGGAGACCCAGTACTTC. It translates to CASSLAGVGRETQYF.